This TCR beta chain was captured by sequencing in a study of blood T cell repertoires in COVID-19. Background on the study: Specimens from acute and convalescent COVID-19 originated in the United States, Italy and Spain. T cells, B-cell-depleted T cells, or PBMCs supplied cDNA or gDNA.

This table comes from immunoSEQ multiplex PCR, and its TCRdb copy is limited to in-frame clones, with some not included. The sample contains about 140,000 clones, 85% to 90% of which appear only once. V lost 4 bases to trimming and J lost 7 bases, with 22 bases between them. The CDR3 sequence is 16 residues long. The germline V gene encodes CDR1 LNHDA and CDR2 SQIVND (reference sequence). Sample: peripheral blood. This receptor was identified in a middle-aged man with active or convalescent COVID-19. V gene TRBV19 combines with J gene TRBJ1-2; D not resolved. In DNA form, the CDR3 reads TGTGCCAGTAGTACTCAAAACGGCGGGGAGTTACGTGGCTACACCTTC. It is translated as CASSTQNGGELRGYTF.